This T cell receptor beta chain was retrieved from a study of cytomegalovirus exposure and HLA in healthy donors. Findings and caveats of the study: A few of the chains that were CMV-associated were confirmed in vitro to be specific for CMV antigens. Later on, a genetic analysis was performed. It linked a missense variant in DCLRE1C with V- and J-gene trimming of TCR beta. The study assumed roughly uniform donor sequencing depth for presence/absence analyses. Later analysis indicated greater clonal expansion among HLA-associated TCR beta chains than among equally common other chains.

Worth noting for this clone: No antigen is known for it.

The CDR3 sequence is 14 residues long. Deletions cut 4 bases from V and 3 bases from J, with 13 bases between. The germline gives CDR1 SGHNT, CDR2 YENEEA. The primer mix had 60 Vbeta and 13 Jbeta primers. TCRdb's copy holds only in-frame clones and misses some; the assay was immunoSEQ multiplex PCR. The data show around 140,000 clones, around 80% seen once. The V gene is TRBV11-3, the J gene TRBJ2-7; tentatively, D is TRBD1 (6 bases). The sample consisted of PBMCs. The TCR was taken from a woman aged 18 to 35 in good health and CMV-seronegative. For the CDR3, the DNA is TGTGCCAGCAGCTCAACAGGACAGCGCTACGAGCAGTACTTC. Amino acids: CASSSTGQRYEQYF. The full variable domain, with the rest looked up from reference TRBV11-3 and TRBJ2-7, is EAGVVQSPRYKIIEKKQPVAFWCNPISGHNTLYWYLQNLGQGPELLIRYENEEAVDDSQLPKDRFSAERLKGVDSTLKIQPAELGDSAVYLCASSSTGQRYEQYFGPGTRLTVT.